These 7 T cell receptor beta chains were all obtained from the same sample, sequenced in a study of blood T cells in healthy people across ages (dated by TCRdb to 2014 to 2015). Library generation was performed with 5' RACE. The sample was run on an Illumina HiSeq 2500. A second PCR of roughly 7 to 11 cycles was performed with a sample-barcoded 5' primer and a J-beta primer mix. The raw public reads went through TCRdb reprocessing: fastp at Q25, MiXCR clone calling, in-frame beta chains kept. CDR3 protein duplicates are merged, each entry listing the most common genes and DNA. This sample lists 700,000 to 950,000 distinct CDR3 sequences; about 62% were detected once. About 20% of the sample is in the top ten clones. The sample consisted of blood. These receptor sequences come from a man aged 25-45 years in good health.

Only a few counts were recorded for this clonotype. This chain uses TRBV11-1 with TRBJ2-7; D is uncertain. The CDR3 consists of 13 residues. Deletions cut 5 bases from V and 3 bases from J, with 11 bases between. CDR1 SGHAT and CDR2 FQDESV come from the germline V gene (reference sequence). CDR3 bases: TGTGCCAGCAGCCGAATGACGGGCTACGAGCAGTACTTC. Its translation is CASSRMTGYEQYF.

This clonotype was observed once. The chain links TRBV9 to TRBJ2-3; 13 nucleotides align to TRBD2. CDR1 and CDR2 (germline): SGDLS, YYNGEE. The CDR3 is 17 residues long. The ends lost 0 bases at V and 4 bases at J; junction bases unmatched: 5. The CDR3 DNA sequence: TGTGCCAGCAGCGTAGAAGGGACTAGCGGGAAGGCAGATACGCAGTATTTT. Translated, it gives CASSVEGTSGKADTQYF. Supplemented by reference TRBV9 and TRBJ2-3, the full variable domain reads DSGVTQTPKHLITATGQRVTLRCSPRSGDLSVYWYQQSLDQGLQFLIQYYNGEERAKGNILERFSAQQFPDLHSELNLSSLELGDSALYFCASSVEGTSGKADTQYFGPGTRLTVL.

In its sample, this clonotype was seen once. The V call is TRBV6-1, the J call TRBJ2-5, with D maybe TRBD1 (6 bases). The J call is uncertain, as TRBJ2-7 better fits the DNA end. The CDR3 is 13 amino acids. Germline V gene data show CDR1 as MNHNS and CDR2 as SASEGT. The CDR3 DNA follows: TGTGCCAGCAGTTCCCGTGAGGGGGACGAGCAGTACTTC. Translating it yields CASSSREGDEQYF.

This chain joins TRBV5-1 and TRBJ1-1, with 9 nucleotides matching TRBD1. The CDR3 sequence is 15 residues long. V shed 2 bases and J 5 bases; nucleotides not matched to a gene: 7. CDR1 is SGHRS, CDR2 YFSETQ, per germline. CDR3 residues: CASSLPGQGGTEAFF. DNA for the CDR3: TGCGCCAGCAGCTTACCGGGACAGGGTGGAACTGAAGCTTTCTTT.

The genes are TRBV6-1 and TRBJ1-1, with no clear D. Germline V lookup: CDR1 MNHNS, CDR2 SASEGT. The CDR3 loop spans 15 amino acids. V lost 6 bases and J lost 6, with 20 bases in between. The CDR3 protein is CASSVEQYWGAEAFF. The CDR3 bases are TGTGCCAGCAGCGTAGAACAGTACTGGGGAGCTGAAGCTTTCTTT.

The sample holds a few counts of this clonotype. The chain combines TRBV20-1 with TRBJ2-3; TRBD1 might be the D (5 bases). This CDR3 contains 13 residues. The V gene's germline CDR1 is DFQATT and CDR2 SNEGSKA (reference sequence). The V gene lost 2 bases and the J gene lost 5 bases, with 11 bases spanning the gap. The CDR3 nucleotides are TGCAGTGCTAGAAGCTCAGGGCGAGATACGCAGTATTTT. Its protein is CSARSSGRDTQYF.

The rearrangement joins TRBV27 to TRBJ2-1; D may be TRBD1 or TRBD2 (5 bases each). Per the germline V gene, CDR1 is MNHEY and CDR2 is SMNVEV (reference sequence). This CDR3 has 15 residues. Trimming pared 0 bases from V and 8 bases from J, leaving 14 bases between. The CDR3 nucleotides are TGTGCCAGCAGTTTATCTTGGGGACGGTTCCATGAGCAGTTCTTC. Protein: CASSLSWGRFHEQFF.